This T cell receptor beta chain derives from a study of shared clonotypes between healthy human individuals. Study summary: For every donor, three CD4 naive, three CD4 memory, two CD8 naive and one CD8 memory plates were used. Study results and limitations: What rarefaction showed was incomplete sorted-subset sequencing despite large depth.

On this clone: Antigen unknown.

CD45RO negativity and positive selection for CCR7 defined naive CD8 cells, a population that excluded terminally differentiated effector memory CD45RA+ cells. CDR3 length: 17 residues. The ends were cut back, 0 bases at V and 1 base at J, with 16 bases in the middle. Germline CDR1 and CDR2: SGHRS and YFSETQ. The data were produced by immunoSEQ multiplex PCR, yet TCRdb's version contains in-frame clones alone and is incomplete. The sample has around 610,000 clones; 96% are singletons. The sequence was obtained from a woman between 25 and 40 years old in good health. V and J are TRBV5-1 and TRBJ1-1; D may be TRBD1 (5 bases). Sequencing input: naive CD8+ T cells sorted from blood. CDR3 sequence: CASSLGRANHPNTEAFF. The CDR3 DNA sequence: TGCGCCAGCAGCTTGGGCAGGGCAAACCACCCGAACACTGAAGCTTTCTTT.